This TCR beta chain was recorded in a study of identifying expanded T cells in peripheral blood. Germline V gene sequence: CDR1 MDHEN, CDR2 SYDVKM. V lost 2 bases to trimming and J lost 4 bases, with 15 bases between them. There are 16 residues in the CDR3. Sequenced by immunoSEQ multiplex PCR; TCRdb stores in-frame clones only, minus some. The sample lists approximately 100,000 clones; approximately 90% were seen once. The sample consisted of blood. The clonotype was recovered from a person aged 18 to 75 in good health. The chain carries TRBV28 and TRBJ1-3, with D hard to call. The CDR3 protein is CASSLAAAPQGNTIYF. CDR3 nucleotides: TGTGCCAGCAGTTTAGCGGCCGCGCCGCAAGGAAACACCATATATTTT.